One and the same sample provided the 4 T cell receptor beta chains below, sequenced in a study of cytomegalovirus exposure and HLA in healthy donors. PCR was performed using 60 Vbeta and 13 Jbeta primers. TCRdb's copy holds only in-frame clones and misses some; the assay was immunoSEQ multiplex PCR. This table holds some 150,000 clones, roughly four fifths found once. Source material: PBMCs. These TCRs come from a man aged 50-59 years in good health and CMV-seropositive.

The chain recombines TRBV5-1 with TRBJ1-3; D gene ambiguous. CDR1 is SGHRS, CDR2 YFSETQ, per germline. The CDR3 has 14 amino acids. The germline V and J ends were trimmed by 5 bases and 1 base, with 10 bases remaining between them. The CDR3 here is CASRESGSGNTIYF. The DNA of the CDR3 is TGCGCCAGCAGGGAGTCGGGGTCTGGAAACACCATATATTTT.

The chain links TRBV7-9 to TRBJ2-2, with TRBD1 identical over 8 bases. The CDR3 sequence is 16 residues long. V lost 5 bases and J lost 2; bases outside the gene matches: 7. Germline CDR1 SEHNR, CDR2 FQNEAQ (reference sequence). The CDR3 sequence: CASSARDRRNTGELFF. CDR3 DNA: TGTGCCAGCAGCGCCCGGGACAGGAGAAACACCGGGGAGCTGTTTTTT.

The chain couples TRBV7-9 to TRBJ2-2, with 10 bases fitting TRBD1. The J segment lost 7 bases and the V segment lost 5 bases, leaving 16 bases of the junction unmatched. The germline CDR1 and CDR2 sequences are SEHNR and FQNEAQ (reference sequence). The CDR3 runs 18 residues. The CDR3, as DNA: TGTGCCAGCAGCCCGTCAGCGCAGACAGGGGGCGTCGACGGGGAGCTGTTTTTT. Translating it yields CASSPSAQTGGVDGELFF.

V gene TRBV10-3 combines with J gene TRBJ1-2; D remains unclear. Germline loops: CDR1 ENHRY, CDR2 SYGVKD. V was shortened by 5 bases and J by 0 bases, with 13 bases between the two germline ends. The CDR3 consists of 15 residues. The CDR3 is CAISHRGPSNYGYTF. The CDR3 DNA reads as TGTGCCATCAGTCACAGAGGGCCCTCTAACTATGGCTACACCTTC.